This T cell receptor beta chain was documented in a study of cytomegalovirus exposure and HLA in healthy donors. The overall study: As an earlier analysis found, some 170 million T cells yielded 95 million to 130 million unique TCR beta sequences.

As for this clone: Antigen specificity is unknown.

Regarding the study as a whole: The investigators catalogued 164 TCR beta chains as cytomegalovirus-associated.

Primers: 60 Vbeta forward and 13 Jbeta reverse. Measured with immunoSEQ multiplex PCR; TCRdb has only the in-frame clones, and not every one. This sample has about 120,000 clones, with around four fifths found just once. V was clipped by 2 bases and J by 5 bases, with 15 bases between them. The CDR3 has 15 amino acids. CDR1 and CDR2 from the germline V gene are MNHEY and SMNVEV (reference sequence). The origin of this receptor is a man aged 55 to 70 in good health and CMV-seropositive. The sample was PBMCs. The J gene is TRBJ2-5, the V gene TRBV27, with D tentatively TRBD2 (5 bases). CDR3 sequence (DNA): TGTGCCAGCAGTTTAGGGAGCATGCGACGGGAGACCCAGTACTTC. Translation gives CASSLGSMRRETQYF.